The clone carrying this TCR beta chain showed up just a few times. The antigen is unknown. Germline V gene sequence: CDR1 MGHRA, CDR2 YSYEKL. V was clipped by 4 bases and J by 9 bases; unmatched bases: 14. The CDR3 runs 16 residues. This sample was taken from a study of beta chain features in type 1 diabetes. Findings and limits, study-wide: A moderate, significant TCRB CDR3 shortening appeared in type 1 diabetes across four CD4+ subsets.

The study reverse transcribed the entire isolated RNA, so it sequenced expressed TCRB transcripts. Profiled with immunoSEQ multiplex PCR; TCRdb holds only in-frame clones, not every one. The sample records more than 150,000 clones, 9% to 10% being singletons. Sequencing used central memory CD4+ T cells from blood. This sequence originates from a woman aged 18-29 years in good health. This chain joins TRBV4-1 and TRBJ2-1; TRBD2 matches at 8 bases. The chain's CDR3 is CASSPSGLGAGVEQFF. In nucleotides, the CDR3 is TGCGCCAGCAGCCCTTCGGGACTAGGAGCGGGAGTTGAGCAGTTCTTC.